Below, 6 T cell receptor beta chains from the same sample are listed, as sequenced in a study of T cells in Graves' hyperthyroidism and ophthalmopathy. The CDR3 regions of TCR beta were amplified from RNA transcripts. The HTBI primer set served for first-round RT-PCR of the TCR CDR3. MiXCR, run by TCRdb on the multiplex PCR reads, gives a single entry per CDR3 protein. Of fewer than 650,000 distinct CDR3 sequences in the sample, 40% to 50% were seen once. The source material was peripheral blood or thyroid tissue (not recorded which). The receptor source for this set is an adult woman with Graves' disease, either hyperthyroidism or ophthalmopathy (not recorded which).

This clonotype has just a few counts. This chain uses TRBV19 with TRBJ1-1; D may be TRBD1 (6 bases). The germline V gene encodes CDR1 LNHDA and CDR2 SQIVND (reference sequence). This CDR3 spans 14 amino acids. V gave up 3 bases and J gave up 4 bases, with 12 bases separating them. Here the CDR3 DNA reads TGTGCCAGTAGTATCGGGGGCCGGGGCACTGAAGCTTTCTTT. Its translation is CASSIGGRGTEAFF.

This clonotype was seen a few times. The chain is built from TRBV3-1 and TRBJ2-7; possibly TRBD1 for D (5 bases). CDR1 is LGHDT and CDR2 is YNNKEL in the germline V gene (reference sequence). This CDR3 spans 14 amino acids. Between the trimmed V and J ends, which lost 1 base and 4 bases, there was a span of 11 bases. The DNA of the CDR3 is TGTGCCAGCAGCCAAGGGCAGGGCTGGTACGAGCAGTACTTC. Translated, it gives CASSQGQGWYEQYF.

This clonotype was picked up a small number of times. This chain uses TRBV11-2 with TRBJ2-2; 8 bases align to TRBD2. After removal of 5 bases from V and 4 bases from J, the junction contained 9 bases not matched to a gene. The CDR3 length is 16 residues. The V gene's germline CDR1 is SGHAT and CDR2 FQNNGV. In DNA form, the CDR3 reads TGTGCCAGCAGCCACCCCCGGGAGGGCGGCACCGGGGAGCTGTTTTTT. Translated: CASSHPREGGTGELFF.

This clonotype was picked up many times. The rearrangement uses TRBV7-6 and TRBJ1-3, with D unclear. Between the trimmed V and J ends, which lost 5 bases and 0 bases, there was a span of 2 bases. The germline V gene has CDR1 SGHVS and CDR2 FNYEAQ. This CDR3 spans 12 amino acids. The DNA of the CDR3 is TGTGCCAGCAGCCTCTCTGGAAACACCATATATTTT. The encoded protein is CASSLSGNTIYF.

A word on this clonotype: This could be a read error, since a much larger clone is one nucleotide away. The chain uses TRBV20-1 and TRBJ2-7, with 10 positions matching TRBD2. This CDR3 region has 13 residues. The germline V gene encodes CDR1 DFQATT and CDR2 SNEGSKA (reference sequence). This chain's CDR3 is CSGGIAGGSEQHF. CDR3 DNA sequence: TGCAGTGGGGGAATAGCGGGGGGCTCCGAGCAGCACTTC.

Concerning this clonotype itself: The junction does not match germline at one end; this may be a read error. The rearrangement joins TRBV7-9 to TRBJ1-1, with no clear D. Germline assignment: CDR1 SEHNR and CDR2 FQNEAQ (reference sequence). This CDR3 is 13 amino acids long. The CDR3: CASSTIEYHEAFF. The CDR3 DNA is TGCGCCAGCAGCACCATAGAATACCATGAAGCTTTCTTT.